Sequencing of this T cell receptor beta chain was carried out in a study of T cells after yellow fever vaccination. General observations from the study: Abundant clonotypes from the bulk population could contaminate FACS-sorted repertoires. Most clones from primary vaccination resurfaced after the booster (around 95% CD4, over 85% CD8). Peak timing came faster in the weaker secondary response, day 5 versus 15.

The germline V gene has CDR1 KGHDR and CDR2 SFDVKD. CDR3 length equals 16 residues. With 3 bases clipped from V and 5 bases from J, the junction kept 7 bases outside the gene matches. This clonotype appeared many times. Its antigen is unknown. Synthesis of TCR cDNA relied on 5'RACE template switching, which attached a universal primer site and UMIs. From the 5' RACE reads, TCRdb called clonotypes with MiXCR, one entry per CDR3 protein. Of about 340,000 distinct CDR3 sequences in the sample, under 15% were seen once. This chain links TRBV24-1 with TRBJ1-5, with 9 bases lining up with TRBD1. The sequence was obtained from a man younger than 30 who received the YFV17D yellow fever vaccine. The sequenced sample was CD4+ T cells sorted from PBMCs, obtained 15 days after the yellow fever booster vaccination. The CDR3 bases are TGTGCCACCAGTGATCCCGGGACAGGGAACCATCAGCCCCAGCATTTT. Amino acid sequence: CATSDPGTGNHQPQHF.